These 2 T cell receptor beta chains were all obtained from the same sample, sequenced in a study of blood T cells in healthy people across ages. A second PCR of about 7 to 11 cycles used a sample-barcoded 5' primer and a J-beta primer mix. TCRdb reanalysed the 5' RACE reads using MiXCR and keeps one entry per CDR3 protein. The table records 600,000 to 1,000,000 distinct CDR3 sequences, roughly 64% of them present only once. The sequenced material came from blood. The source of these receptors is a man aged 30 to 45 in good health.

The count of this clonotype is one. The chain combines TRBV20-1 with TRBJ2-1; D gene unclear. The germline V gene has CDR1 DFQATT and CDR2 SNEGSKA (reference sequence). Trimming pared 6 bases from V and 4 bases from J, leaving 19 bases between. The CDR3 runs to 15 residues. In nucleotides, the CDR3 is TGCAGTGCGCCCCGACTTGGCAGATCTTACAATGAGCAGTTCTTC. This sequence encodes CSAPRLGRSYNEQFF.

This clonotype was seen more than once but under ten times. The CDR3 loop reads CATGTGVGNTEAFF. CDR3 in DNA: TGTGCCACCGGGACAGGGGTAGGGAACACTGAAGCTTTCTTT. The V and J genes are TRBV7-2 and TRBJ1-1; 10 bases match TRBD1. Trimming took 10 bases from V and 1 from J; bases not matched to a gene: 6. Germline-derived CDR1 and CDR2 are SGHTA and FQGNSA. The CDR3 loop spans 14 amino acids.